The following is a T cell receptor beta chain sequence with its context. The antigen this receptor binds is unknown. Per-base qualities were not stored, and no clone one base away is much larger. This entry belongs to a study of control samples from healthy donors and cancer patients (dated by TCRdb to the early 2020s). Taken from the germline V gene, the CDR1 and CDR2 loops are KGHSH and LQKENI. A distance of 16 bases separates the germline ends of V and J, which lose 0 bases and 5 bases respectively. Spanning cysteine to phenylalanine, the CDR3 consists of 16 amino acids. Only the CDR3 part of the read is kept: 48 bases, read in frame from the first base. Library prep was done by the immunoSEQ multiplex PCR assay. Entries here come from immuneACCESS through TCRdb and include only in-frame sequences with V and J called. Some clones fail to appear in such tables; in the studies checked, an unresolved V gene covers under half of the shortfall, and the cause of the remainder is unknown. The table for this sample lists approximately 140,000 clones; 93% of them were counted only once. Of the sample, 5.8% is held by the ten largest clones.

Sequencing used blood. The sequence was obtained from a man younger than 35 in good health. The rearranged segments are TRBV18 and TRBJ2-5; the D gene is possibly TRBD2, with 5 bases matching. The DNA is as follows: TGTGCCAGCTCACCACCGAATGAGCGGAATAGTGAGACCCAGTACTTC. This encodes CASSPPNERNSETQYF.